This T cell receptor beta chain was found in a study of identical twins. Study-wide results and caveats: Twins shared out-of-frame alpha sequences with excess low generation probability. Monozygotic twins shared more out-of-frame TCR alpha than recombination models predicted. Cord blood beta clonotypes that were abundant carried fewer insertions, and memory repertoires showed no such trend. The authors noted that invariant MAIT and iNKT cells could partly confound zero-insertion analyses.

The CDR3 has 17 amino acids. V shed 1 base, J shed 4 bases, and the junction held 10 bases outside the gene matches. Germline-derived CDR1 and CDR2 are LGHNA and YNFKEQ. This clonotype was found many times. Its target is unknown. TCRdb called the 5' RACE reads again in MiXCR, with one record for every CDR3 protein. In the table there are some 500,000 distinct CDR3 sequences, roughly 9.5% of which are singletons. The sample was also reused in another study, on yellow fever vaccine responses in identical twins.

This sequence joins TRBV4-2 and TRBJ2-3, with 8 bases identical to TRBD1. Sequencing input: PBMCs. The sequence was obtained from a woman younger than 30 in good health. The DNA for the CDR3 is TGTGCCAGCAGCCAAGGCTCGGCAGGGGGCTTGGCAGATACGCAGTATTTT. It translates to CASSQGSAGGLADTQYF.